This T cell receptor beta chain was observed in a study of T cells in Graves' hyperthyroidism and ophthalmopathy (dated by TCRdb to 2018 to 2020). About the full investigation: Peripheral blood was sampled at the time of initial diagnosis, prior to any treatment. Following sampling, methimazole starting at 30 mg daily was given to hyperthyroidism patients, and high-dose intravenous methylprednisolone was given to ophthalmopathy patients. Thyroid tissue and blood T-cell repertoires from six Graves' hyperthyroidism patients were also compared in the study. To identify TCR V-J signatures that set the groups apart, the researchers used a discovery cohort of 100 patients, made up of around 40 with Graves' ophthalmopathy and 57 with stable Graves' hyperthyroidism. Prospective prediction of ophthalmopathy was tested in an independent validation cohort of under 20 hyperthyroidism patients and roughly 16 patients who later progressed to ophthalmopathy. The approximately 100 discovery patients were randomly split 7:3 into training and test sets. According to the paper, TCR Vbeta CDR3 sequencing was carried out on over 130 peripheral blood samples, which came from under 50 ophthalmopathy, 75 to 80 hyperthyroidism and roughly 17 progressor patients. What the study reported, not specific to this receptor: In validation, the model predicted progression to ophthalmopathy with roughly 66% sensitivity and around 72% specificity, a median of around 6.6 months before onset. Blood samples also contained most of the expanded thyroid clonotypes (frequency above 0.001), which suggests that blood repertoires may reflect thyroid immune responses. Ophthalmopathy was separated from stable hyperthyroidism by a 13 V-J signature model, with 87.88% sensitivity and 81% to 82% specificity obtained in cross-validation and 80%/75% obtained in testing. No statistical method was used to fix the sample size in advance, and group allocation was not hidden from the investigators.

The TCR beta CDR3 regions were amplified from the RNA transcripts. For the first round of RT-PCR on the TCR CDR3, the HTBI primer set was used together with the Qiagen OneStep RT-PCR kit. Libraries were constructed in a second round of multiplex PCR, after which size selection and purification were carried out. Libraries were sequenced paired-end with 100 bp reads on an Illumina HiSeq2000. The published analysis was carried out like this. SOAPnuke was used to process the raw data, throwing out any read that contained adapters or uncalled bases, had a mean Phred below 15, or lacked an exact constant-primer or identifier match. High-quality paired reads were merged using COPE v1.2.5, and each unique nucleotide sequence was defined as a clonotype. MiTCR v1.1 was used to align clonotypes to the IMGT TRBV, TRBD and TRBJ reference segments. Analysis was restricted to V-J combinations with a frequency above 0.0001, which covered approximately 99% of repertoires. The TCS score was defined as F50 (clonal expansion) divided by E x V (chaos), with BLOSUM62-based TCRdist calculated between CDR3 peptides within each V-J. Welch's t-statistics and random forest reduced fewer than 600 V-J features to fewer than 15, which were used in a naive Bayes classifier (R e1071). TCRdb trimmed public reads at Q25 via fastp, called clones via MiXCR and kept in-frame beta chains. Entries that share a CDR3 protein sequence are merged under the most common genes and DNA. The authors' filters were not applied to this entry. Counted in this sample were about 370,000 distinct CDR3 sequences; nearly 15% of them appeared once. Together, the top ten hold roughly a fifth of the sample.

This clonotype came up many times. Its antigen is unknown. The germline gene is not matched at one end of the junction; a read error may be the cause. Ophthalmopathy patients had moderately to severely active disease, Clinical Activity Score of at least 3, NOSPECS grade of at least 4, and duration under 3 months. Any patient with an uncontrolled infection, another autoimmune disease, pregnancy or lactation was excluded. Diagnoses were based on clinical symptoms, serum thyroxine and TRAb, thyroid ultrasound and orbital computed tomography. PBMCs were separated from under 12 ml of fresh peripheral blood using Ficoll-Paque density gradient centrifugation. Total RNA was extracted with Trizol reagent, and quality was checked on an Agilent 2100 Bioanalyzer. The CDR1 and CDR2 encoded by the germline V gene (reference sequence) are SEHNR and FQNEAQ. The CDR3 contains 14 residues, cysteine and phenylalanine counted. The entry retains the CDR3 DNA only, 42 bases that are in frame from base 1.

The TCR was taken from a woman in her sixties with Graves' ophthalmopathy. The chain is encoded by TRBV7-9 joined to TRBJ2-5, with 12 bases matching TRBD2. The sequencing sample was made of blood. The CDR3 has the sequence CASSLAGGVETQYF. The nucleotide sequence is TGTGCCAGCAGCCTAGCGGGAGGGGTTGAGACCCAGTACTTC.